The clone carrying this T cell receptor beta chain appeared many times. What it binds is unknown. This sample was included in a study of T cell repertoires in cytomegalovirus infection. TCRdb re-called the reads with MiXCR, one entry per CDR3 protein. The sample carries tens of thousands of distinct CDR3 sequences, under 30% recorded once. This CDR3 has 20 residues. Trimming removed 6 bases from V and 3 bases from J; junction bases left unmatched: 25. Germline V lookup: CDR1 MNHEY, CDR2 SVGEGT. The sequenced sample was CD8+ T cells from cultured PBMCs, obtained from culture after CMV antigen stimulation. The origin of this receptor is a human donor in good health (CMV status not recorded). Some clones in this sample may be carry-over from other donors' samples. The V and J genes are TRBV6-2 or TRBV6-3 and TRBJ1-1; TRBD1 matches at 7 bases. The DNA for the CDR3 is TGTGCCAGCAGCCAAACTTGGTGGGACAGTTCGAGCCGAGGTGACACTGAAGCTTTCTTT. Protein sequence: CASSQTWWDSSSRGDTEAFF.